The 24 T cell receptor beta chains in this list originate from one sample, sequenced in a study of cytomegalovirus exposure and HLA in healthy donors. PCR primers comprised 60 Vbeta and 13 Jbeta primers. The assay was immunoSEQ multiplex PCR, and TCRdb's table has in-frame clones only and misses some. This repertoire shows around 90,000 clones, roughly 67% found once; its top ten account for 2.3%. What was sequenced was PBMCs. The receptors come from a human donor in good health.

The chain has TRBV11-3 and TRBJ2-3; D remains unclear. V lost 1 base to trimming and J lost 3 bases, with 17 bases between them. The CDR3 has 17 residues. Germline CDR1 reads SGHNT; CDR2 reads YENEEA. The CDR3 is CASSLVPPLLVTDTQYF. The CDR3, as DNA: TGTGCCAGCAGCTTAGTTCCCCCCCTCCTAGTGACAGATACGCAGTATTTT. Full variable domain (missing parts from reference TRBV11-3 and TRBJ2-3): EAGVVQSPRYKIIEKKQPVAFWCNPISGHNTLYWYLQNLGQGPELLIRYENEEAVDDSQLPKDRFSAERLKGVDSTLKIQPAELGDSAVYLCASSLVPPLLVTDTQYFGPGTRLTVL.

The rearrangement links TRBV9 to TRBJ1-4, with 8 bases that match TRBD1. CDR3 length equals 16 residues. Germline V gives CDR1 SGDLS, CDR2 YYNGEE. J was trimmed by 7 bases and V by 2 bases; bases with no gene match: 10. CDR3 nucleotides: TGTGCCAGCAGCGTTAGTCCGGGACAGGAAAGTGAAAAACTGTTTTTT. Amino acid sequence: CASSVSPGQESEKLFF. The entire variable domain, with the rest obtained from reference TRBV9 and TRBJ1-4, is as follows: DSGVTQTPKHLITATGQRVTLRCSPRSGDLSVYWYQQSLDQGLQFLIQYYNGEERAKGNILERFSAQQFPDLHSELNLSSLELGDSALYFCASSVSPGQESEKLFFGSGTQLSVL.

CDR3 nucleotides: TGTGCCAGCAGCCCCCGGGAATTTGAGCAGTACTTC. This sequence encodes CASSPREFEQYF. The chain has TRBV7-9 and TRBJ2-7; the D gene is possibly TRBD2 (5 bases). Germline CDR1 is SEHNR and CDR2 is FQNEAQ (reference sequence). This CDR3 is built from 12 residues. The V end lost 5 bases, the J end lost 7 bases, and 12 bases lay between the germline ends.

The rearrangement uses TRBV7-3 and TRBJ2-3; 14 nucleotides align to TRBD2. This CDR3 is 14 amino acids long. Germline CDR1 reads SGHTA; CDR2 reads FQGTGA. With 5 bases clipped from V and 10 bases from J, the junction kept 5 bases outside the gene matches. As DNA, the CDR3 is TGTGCCAGCAGCCCCGGACTAGCGGGGGGCGCGCAGTATTTT. It codes for CASSPGLAGGAQYF.

The chain joins TRBV27 to TRBJ2-7; 7 bases line up with TRBD2. Germline assignment: CDR1 MNHEY and CDR2 SMNVEV (reference sequence). V gave up 6 bases and J gave up 2 bases; unmatched junction bases: 10. The CDR3 is made up of 15 amino acids. As DNA, the CDR3 is TGTGCCAGCAGCCCCGAACTAGCGAAGACCTACGAGCAGTACTTC. Protein: CASSPELAKTYEQYF.

This clone was detected only a few times. This chain connects TRBV5-1 to TRBJ2-7; 7 nucleotides match TRBD1. The CDR3 length is 15 residues. The trim removed 0 bases at V and 1 base at J, leaving 4 bases unmatched. Germline CDR1 is SGHRS and CDR2 is YFSETQ. For the CDR3, the DNA is TGCGCCAGCAGCTTGGTGTGGGACAGATCCTACGAGCAGTACTTC. Translation: CASSLVWDRSYEQYF.

CDR3 protein: CASSLRVGRTEAFF. The CDR3 region has the DNA TGTGCCAGCAGCCTCAGGGTGGGTAGGACTGAAGCTTTCTTT. The rearrangement joins TRBV7-8 to TRBJ1-1, with D tentatively TRBD1 (5 bases). Trimming took 5 bases from V and 5 from J, leaving 15 bases between them. CDR1 is SGHVS, CDR2 FQNEAQ, per germline. This CDR3 region has 14 residues.

The rearrangement joins TRBV11-2 to TRBJ1-4; D not certain. The CDR3 runs to 14 residues. Germline V gene lookup returns CDR1 SGHAT and CDR2 FQNNGV. Between the trimmed V and J ends, which lost 3 bases and 5 bases, there was a span of 10 bases. CDR3 in DNA: TGTGCCAGCAGCTTCAAACAGACGAATGAAAAACTGTTTTTT. Amino acid sequence: CASSFKQTNEKLFF.

The rearrangement uses TRBV5-1 and TRBJ1-5; 10 nucleotides align to TRBD1. V shed 4 bases and J 10 bases; nucleotides not matched to a gene: 11. This CDR3 spans 15 amino acids. CDR1 is SGHRS and CDR2 is YFSETQ in the germline V gene. CDR3 protein: CASSPGTGAQSPQHF. The CDR3 bases are TGCGCCAGCAGCCCCGGGACAGGGGCCCAAAGTCCCCAGCATTTT.

The chain combines TRBV7-2 with TRBJ1-2; possible D gene TRBD1, 5 bases. V gave up 1 base and J gave up 5 bases, with 14 bases separating them. This CDR3 comprises 15 residues. Germline values: CDR1 SGHTA, CDR2 FQGNSA. The CDR3 sequence: CASSLGGGAVYGYTF. Written as DNA, the CDR3 is TGTGCCAGCAGCTTAGGAGGTGGGGCCGTTTATGGCTACACCTTC.

The V gene is TRBV7-9, the J gene TRBJ2-5; no clear D gene. The CDR3 covers 16 residues. V was clipped by 5 bases and J by 4 bases, with 20 bases between them. Germline values: CDR1 SEHNR, CDR2 FQNEAQ (reference sequence). The CDR3, as DNA: TGTGCCAGCAGCCCCGACGGGTTCCCAAGAATAGAGACCCAGTACTTC. Protein sequence: CASSPDGFPRIETQYF.

This chain joins TRBV6-6 and TRBJ2-7; TRBD1 agrees at 7 bases. Germline CDR1 and CDR2: MNHNY and SVGAGI (reference sequence). CDR3 length: 16 amino acids. The V gene end was trimmed by 6 bases and the J gene end by 2 bases; junction bases not matched to a gene: 13. CDR3 protein: CASSGPGPRGTYEQYF. DNA of the CDR3: TGTGCCAGCAGCGGACCGGGACCCAGGGGGACCTACGAGCAGTACTTC.

The J gene is TRBJ1-4, the V gene TRBV27; TRBD1 might be the D (5 bases). V lost 5 bases and J lost 8, with 15 bases in between. CDR3 length equals 14 residues. The germline gives CDR1 MNHEY, CDR2 SMNVEV (reference sequence). As DNA, the CDR3 is TGTGCCAGCAGTCTACCGGGACTAGCCGAAAAACTGTTTTTT. Protein product: CASSLPGLAEKLFF.

The chain employs TRBV2 and TRBJ1-4; D might be TRBD1 (6 bases). The CDR3 covers 15 residues. The germline CDR1 and CDR2 sequences are SNHLY and FYNNEI. The V end lost 2 bases, the J end lost 3 bases, and 10 bases lay between the germline ends. This CDR3 is CASSETRQANEKLFF. Here the CDR3 DNA reads TGTGCCAGCAGTGAAACCAGACAGGCTAATGAAAAACTGTTTTTT.

This chain joins TRBV10-1 and TRBJ2-7; 8 bases are a match to TRBD2. This CDR3 is 10 amino acids long. The germline V gene has CDR1 WNHNN and CDR2 SYGVQD (reference sequence). In DNA form, the CDR3 reads TGCGCCACCAGATTAGCGGGAAGGTATGTC. Translation: CATRLAGRYV.

This chain uses TRBV7-9 with TRBJ1-1; unclear D gene. Trimming took 8 bases from V and 3 from J, leaving 22 bases between them. The CDR3 totals 16 residues. CDR1 and CDR2 (germline): SEHNR, FQNEAQ (reference sequence). The chain's CDR3 is CASGYDTQATDTEAFF. The DNA of the CDR3 is TGTGCCAGCGGCTACGATACTCAGGCCACTGACACTGAAGCTTTCTTT.

This sequence joins TRBV29-1 and TRBJ1-2; tentatively, D is TRBD1 (5 bases). Between the trimmed V and J ends, which lost 7 bases and 4 bases, there was a span of 16 bases. The germline CDR1 and CDR2 sequences are SQVTM and ANQGSEA. The CDR3 length is 13 residues. In nucleotides, the CDR3 is TGCAGCGCACTCAGGGCTTCCCCCTATGGCTACACCTTC. Protein product: CSALRASPYGYTF.

This clone was counted only a few times. The V and J genes are TRBV5-4 and TRBJ2-7; D is perhaps TRBD1 (5 bases). CDR1 and CDR2 from the germline V gene are SGHNT and YYREEE (reference sequence). Deletions cut 0 bases from V and 2 bases from J, with 9 bases between. The CDR3 contains 14 residues. This CDR3 reads CASSLEQETYEQYF. The CDR3 DNA sequence: TGTGCCAGCAGCTTGGAACAGGAGACCTACGAGCAGTACTTC.

This clone was counted once. J is TRBJ2-2 and V is TRBV10-3, with D perhaps matching TRBD2 (5 bases). The CDR3 covers 14 residues. Germline assignment: CDR1 ENHRY and CDR2 SYGVKD. V was trimmed by 11 bases and J by 0 bases, leaving 13 bases between them. Written as DNA, the CDR3 is TGTGCCGGCGGTGGACTCGCGAACACCGGGGAGCTGTTTTTT. Its protein is CAGGGLANTGELFF.

This clone was recorded a few times. The chain recombines TRBV10-3 with TRBJ1-5; the D gene is possibly TRBD1 (5 bases). Germline V gene data show CDR1 as ENHRY and CDR2 as SYGVKD. The CDR3 is 15 residues long. The V gene lost 8 bases and the J gene lost 4 bases, with 18 bases spanning the gap. The CDR3: CAIADKGLSNQPQHF. DNA for the CDR3: TGTGCCATCGCCGATAAGGGGTTGAGTAATCAGCCCCAGCATTTT.

CDR3 DNA sequence: TGTGCCAGCTCAGGGGGCGGTAATGAAAAACTGTTTTTT. It codes for CASSGGGNEKLFF. The rearrangement links TRBV18 to TRBJ1-4; a weak D match, TRBD1 (6 bases). This CDR3 is 13 amino acids long. Germline assignment: CDR1 KGHSH and CDR2 LQKENI. Trimming took off 5 bases at V and 4 bases at J, with 8 bases between the two ends.

The rearrangement links TRBV27 to TRBJ1-6; no firm D call. Looked up from germline, CDR1 is MNHEY and CDR2 is SMNVEV (reference sequence). The ends were cut back, 9 bases at V and 13 bases at J, with 16 bases in the middle. The CDR3 consists of 12 residues. The CDR3 sequence: CASRWSRSPLHF. In DNA, the CDR3 is TGTGCCAGTCGGTGGTCTCGGTCCCCCCTCCACTTT.

The gene calls are TRBV18 and TRBJ2-5, with D possibly TRBD2 on 6 matching bases. V lost 2 bases and J 3 bases, leaving 16 bases between the germline ends. CDR1 is KGHSH and CDR2 is LQKENI in the germline V gene. The CDR3 contains 16 residues. CDR3: CASSPGIGGREETQYF. In DNA form, the CDR3 reads TGTGCCAGCTCACCAGGTATCGGGGGTCGGGAAGAGACCCAGTACTTC.

This clone was picked up a small number of times. The chain recombines TRBV19 with TRBJ1-5; D not certain. Looked up from germline, CDR1 is LNHDA and CDR2 is SQIVND (reference sequence). The CDR3 spans 16 residues. V lost 4 bases to trimming and J lost 1 base, with 14 bases between them. The CDR3 region has the DNA TGTGCCAGTAGTACGCGGGTTCAGGAGAGCAATCAGCCCCAGCATTTT. As protein: CASSTRVQESNQPQHF.